This T cell receptor (beta chain) was found in a study of cytomegalovirus exposure and HLA in healthy donors. Study results and caveats: Researchers had no immune exposure information except CMV serostatus available. High specificity and sensitivity for cytomegalovirus status were reported for the classifier. TCR association rates varied by HLA locus in a later analysis, with DRB1 highest and HLA-C lowest. Altogether, about 160 TCR beta chains were recorded as cytomegalovirus-associated.

About this clone: Its antigen is unidentified. A read error may produce the germline difference seen at one junction end.

Primers: 60 Vbeta forward and 13 Jbeta reverse. Sequencing used immunoSEQ multiplex PCR; TCRdb keeps in-frame clones, though not all of them. The data contain roughly 150,000 clones, 65% to 90% of them singletons. The CDR3 has 15 residues. The V gene's germline CDR1 is SGHVS and CDR2 FNYEAQ. This sequence originates from a female donor in good health and CMV-seronegative. Sequenced material: PBMCs. The chain links TRBV7-6 to TRBJ2-1, with 12 bases lining up with TRBD2. CDR3: CASSLAGGPNNEQFF. The CDR3 coding sequence is TGTGCCAGCAGCCTAGCGGGAGGGCCGAACAATGAGCAGTTCTTC.